What follows are 6 T cell receptor beta chains derived from one specimen sequenced in a study of T cell clones after liver transplantation. Here immunoSEQ multiplex PCR was the method, and the copy in TCRdb shows in-frame clones only, minus some. The profile shows about 18,000 clones, over 75% of them singletons. Sample: CD8+ T cells from blood, taken before liver transplant. The receptors were gathered from a human donor who received a liver transplant.

This chain joins TRBV2 and TRBJ2-5; D remains unclear. Germline V gives CDR1 SNHLY, CDR2 FYNNEI. Trimming cost V 5 bases and J 5 bases, with 3 bases left between them. The CDR3 has 10 residues. In nucleotides, the CDR3 is TGTGCCAGCAGTTGGGAGACCCAGTACTTC. This codes for CASSWETQYF.

The chain couples TRBV9 to TRBJ1-1; TRBD1 might be the D (5 bases). The ends were cut back, 1 base at V and 8 bases at J, with 12 bases in the middle. The CDR3 totals 13 residues. Germline V gene data show CDR1 as SGDLS and CDR2 as YYNGEE. CDR3 in DNA: TGTGCCAGCAGCGTATCCGGACATTCGGAAGCTTTCTTT. It specifies CASSVSGHSEAFF.

The rearrangement links TRBV4-3 to TRBJ2-3, with TRBD1 matching 8 bases. The CDR3 has 16 amino acids. The germline V gene encodes CDR1 LGHNA and CDR2 YSLEER. V was clipped by 4 bases and J by 3 bases; unmatched bases: 9. The DNA of the CDR3 is TGCGCCAGCAGCCGAGTCCTGACAGGGGCTACAGATACGCAGTATTTT. It is translated as CASSRVLTGATDTQYF.

The rearrangement uses TRBV13 and TRBJ1-1; TRBD1 might be the D (5 bases). V lost 1 base, J lost 6 bases, and 12 bases lay in between. This CDR3 spans 14 amino acids. Germline CDR1 is PRHDT and CDR2 is FYEKMQ (reference sequence). CDR3 in amino acids: CASSLDRIEAEAFF. DNA of the CDR3: TGTGCCAGCAGCTTAGACAGGATCGAGGCTGAAGCTTTCTTT.

V usage is TRBV30 and J usage is TRBJ1-2, with D perhaps TRBD1 (5 bases). CDR1 and CDR2 from the germline V gene are GTSNPN and SVGIG (reference sequence). V dropped 6 bases and J dropped 4 bases, with 15 bases sitting between them. This CDR3 comprises 13 residues. CDR3 sequence: CACGASTFYGYTF. CDR3 nucleotides: TGTGCCTGCGGGGCGTCGACCTTCTATGGCTACACCTTC. The full variable domain, in which reference TRBV30 and TRBJ1-2 provide the parts outside the CDR3, is SQTIHQWPATLVQPVGSPLSLECTVEGTSNPNLYWYRQAAGRGLQLLFYSVGIGQISSEVPQNLSASRPQDRQFILSSKKLLLSDSGFYLCACGASTFYGYTFGSGTRLTVV.

The V call is TRBV30, the J call TRBJ2-6; D not resolved. V was pared by 5 bases and J by 0 bases, with 14 bases between. The CDR3 consists of 16 residues. Germline loops: CDR1 GTSNPN, CDR2 SVGIG (reference sequence). CDR3 DNA sequence: TGTGCCTGGGAGCACCCTTGGGGCTCTGGGGCCAACGTCCTGACTTTC. Amino acids: CAWEHPWGSGANVLTF.